One sample yielded the 32 T cell receptor beta chains listed below, sequenced in a study of shared clonotypes between healthy human individuals (TCRdb year 2020). The library was made by the immunoSEQ multiplex PCR assay. Drawn from immuneACCESS, this table holds only the in-frame rearrangements with V and J called that TCRdb kept. Clones are partly lost; checked studies trace under half to an unresolved V gene and leave the rest unexplained. Present in this sample are about 510,000 clones, approximately 79% of which were seen just once. The ten largest clones take up under 15% of the sample. The specimen was PBMCs. The receptors were sampled from a woman in her forties in good health. Some clones in this sample may be carry-over from other donors' samples.

This clone was seen only a few times. The V and J genes are TRBV28 and TRBJ2-5, with 8 nucleotides matching TRBD1. V shed 1 base and J 0 bases; nucleotides not matched to a gene: 7. The germline V gene encodes CDR1 MDHEN and CDR2 SYDVKM. The CDR3 runs to 17 residues. Written as DNA, the CDR3 is TGTGCCAGCAGTTTATATCGTGCGACAGGGGACCAAGAGACCCAGTACTTC. Its protein product is CASSLYRATGDQETQYF.

The chain carries TRBV9 and TRBJ2-1, with 9 nucleotides matching TRBD2. V was pared by 4 bases and J by 1 base, with 9 bases of the junction left unmatched. The CDR3 is 17 amino acids. Looked up from germline, CDR1 is SGDLS and CDR2 is YYNGEE. In nucleotides, the CDR3 is TGTGCCAGCAGCCCCCGCCCCAGCGGGAGGTCCTACAATGAGCAGTTCTTC. Translation gives CASSPRPSGRSYNEQFF.

V is TRBV5-4 and J is TRBJ2-2, with TRBD1 as a possible D gene (5 bases). Germline CDR1 reads SGHNT; CDR2 reads YYREEE (reference sequence). This CDR3 comprises 13 residues. Trimming shortened V by 4 bases and J by 7 bases, and 11 bases separated the two germline ends. The chain's CDR3 is CASSPWTSGELFF. In DNA form, the CDR3 reads TGTGCCAGCAGCCCTTGGACAAGCGGGGAGCTGTTTTTT.

The chain links TRBV7-9 to TRBJ2-1; 13 bases map to TRBD2. Unmatched junction bases numbered 11, after V lost 5 bases and J lost 10 bases. The CDR3 runs to 16 residues. From germline, CDR1 is SEHNR and CDR2 FQNEAQ (reference sequence). The CDR3 DNA sequence: TGTGCCAGCAGCCCTGTAGGGACTAGCGGGACGTGGGAGCAGTTCTTC. Residues: CASSPVGTSGTWEQFF.

V is TRBV5-1 and J is TRBJ2-1; no firm D call. CDR1 SGHRS and CDR2 YFSETQ come from the germline V gene. Trimming stripped 2 bases from V and 10 bases from J, with 10 bases between. The CDR3 has 12 amino acids. CDR3 nucleotide sequence: TGCGCCAGCAGCTTCCCTAGAGAGGAGCAGTTCTTC. Its translation is CASSFPREEQFF.

V usage is TRBV11-2 and J usage is TRBJ1-3; D gene ambiguous. Per the germline V gene, CDR1 is SGHAT and CDR2 is FQNNGV. The CDR3 is 14 residues long. The ends were cut back, 5 bases at V and 3 bases at J, with 11 bases in the middle. The CDR3 DNA reads as TGTGCCAGCAGCCCCACGGGTGGTGGAAACACCATATATTTT. It is translated as CASSPTGGGNTIYF.

V and J are TRBV30 and TRBJ1-4, with a possible D match to TRBD1 (5 bases). The CDR3 contains 15 residues. V was shortened by 0 bases and J by 8 bases, with 16 bases between the two germline ends. Germline V lookup: CDR1 GTSNPN, CDR2 SVGIG (reference sequence). This chain's CDR3 is CAWSVGREMEEKLFF. CDR3 sequence (DNA): TGTGCCTGGAGTGTCGGCAGGGAGATGGAAGAAAAACTGTTTTTT.

For this clone: At the DNA level, this CDR3 is encoded by other sequences in the same sample as well. This sequence joins TRBV5-1 and TRBJ2-6; TRBD1 might be the D (5 bases). CDR3 length: 14 amino acids. The V and J ends lost 4 bases and 0 bases respectively, with 5 bases between them. Looked up from germline, CDR1 is SGHRS and CDR2 is YFSETQ. CDR3 region: CASSTGSGANVLTF. The CDR3 coding sequence is TGCGCCAGCAGCACAGGCTCTGGGGCCAACGTCCTGACTTTC.

The V and J genes are TRBV2 and TRBJ2-1; D is perhaps TRBD2 (7 bases). The CDR3 sequence is 18 residues long. Germline V lookup: CDR1 SNHLY, CDR2 FYNNEI. The germline V and J ends were trimmed by 4 bases and 4 bases, with 23 bases remaining between them. CDR3 in amino acids: CASSVAGAQAGTYNEQFF. The DNA for the CDR3 is TGTGCCAGCAGTGTGGCGGGGGCTCAAGCGGGAACTTACAATGAGCAGTTCTTC.

This rearrangement joins TRBV9 to TRBJ2-7, with unresolved D. V lost 0 bases to trimming and J lost 4 bases, with 11 bases between them. The CDR3 is 14 amino acids. The germline gives CDR1 SGDLS, CDR2 YYNGEE. Here the CDR3 reads CASSVERIPYEQYF. In nucleotides, the CDR3 is TGTGCCAGCAGCGTAGAACGAATACCTTACGAGCAGTACTTC. Looking up the rest from reference TRBV9 and TRBJ2-7 gives the full variable domain: DSGVTQTPKHLITATGQRVTLRCSPRSGDLSVYWYQQSLDQGLQFLIQYYNGEERAKGNILERFSAQQFPDLHSELNLSSLELGDSALYFCASSVERIPYEQYFGPGTRLTVT.

The table lists this clone with a few counts. This rearrangement joins TRBV11-3 to TRBJ2-7, with D possibly being TRBD2 (5 bases). CDR1 is SGHNT, CDR2 YENEEA, per germline. The CDR3 has 13 residues. The ends were cut back, 5 bases at V and 7 bases at J, with 15 bases in the middle. The CDR3 protein is CASSVVKGGEQYF. The CDR3 region has the DNA TGTGCCAGCAGCGTCGTGAAGGGCGGGGAGCAGTACTTC.

This clone showed up just a few times. Written as DNA, the CDR3 is TGTGCCAGCACCCTCCAGGGGGCCTCCTACGAGCAGTACTTC. It codes for CASTLQGASYEQYF. The chain joins TRBV2 to TRBJ2-7; 8 bases agree with TRBD1. J was trimmed by 0 bases and V by 7 bases; bases with no gene match: 5. The CDR3 covers 14 residues. Germline V CDR1 and CDR2: SNHLY, FYNNEI.

As regards this clone: This CDR3 is also generated by other DNA sequences in the sample. The rearrangement joins TRBV7-2 to TRBJ2-1, with TRBD2 matching 13 bases. V dropped 5 bases and J dropped 5; count of bases not matched to a gene: 3. The CDR3 consists of 15 residues. Germline CDR1 reads SGHTA; CDR2 reads FQGNSA. The CDR3 is CASSPGLAGNNEQFF. CDR3 DNA sequence: TGTGCCAGCAGCCCGGGACTAGCGGGAAACAATGAGCAGTTCTTC.

This chain's CDR3 is CASSAEGRVTEAFF. For the CDR3, the DNA is TGCGCCAGCTCCGCGGAGGGGAGAGTCACTGAAGCTTTCTTT. The chain employs TRBV5-1 and TRBJ1-1, with a possible D match to TRBD1 (5 bases). The CDR3 consists of 14 residues. Germline V gene data show CDR1 as SGHRS and CDR2 as YFSETQ. With 7 bases removed from V and 4 bases from J, the gap between germline ends came to 17 bases.

The V call is TRBV28, the J call TRBJ2-2; no clear D gene. V lost 3 bases to trimming and J lost 3 bases, with 8 bases between them. Germline V gene data show CDR1 as MDHEN and CDR2 as SYDVKM. This CDR3 is 14 amino acids long. The DNA for the CDR3 is TGTGCCAGCAGTTTCCAACTGTACACCGGGGAGCTGTTTTTT. This codes for CASSFQLYTGELFF.

V gene TRBV28 combines with J gene TRBJ2-2, with D unresolved. CDR1 and CDR2 from the germline V gene are MDHEN and SYDVKM. Deletions cut 7 bases from V and 2 bases from J, with 8 bases between. This CDR3 spans 13 amino acids. This CDR3 reads CASKEPNTGELFF. The CDR3 DNA reads as TGTGCCAGCAAAGAGCCTAACACCGGGGAGCTGTTTTTT.

A remark on this clone: Since no conserved phenylalanine or tryptophan closes the CDR3, a read error is the likely cause. It is unclear where the CDR3 begins or ends on the DNA, so no DNA is shown, and the CDR3 is as TCRdb lists it. The J gene is TRBJ1-1, the V gene TRBV2. The CDR3 has 13 residues if both end residues are counted. Looked up from germline, CDR1 is SNHLY and CDR2 is FYNNEI. The CDR3: CASSAGPKEELDI.

The chain employs TRBV5-4 and TRBJ2-7; 8 positions match TRBD1. CDR3 length: 17 amino acids. Germline V gene data show CDR1 as SGHNT and CDR2 as YYREEE (reference sequence). Trimming removed 0 bases from V and 2 bases from J; junction bases left unmatched: 10. The CDR3: CASSLGVGRQGTYEQYF. CDR3 in DNA: TGTGCCAGCAGCTTGGGGGTGGGGAGACAGGGGACCTACGAGCAGTACTTC.

This chain uses TRBV25-1 with TRBJ2-2; the D gene is possibly TRBD1 (5 bases). CDR1 is MGHDK, CDR2 SYGVNS, per germline. V was cut by 4 bases and J by 7 bases, with 19 bases left in between. The CDR3 is 16 residues long. The CDR3 bases are TGTGCCAGCAGTGCTCACCCAGGGCGGCAGCACGGGGAGCTGTTTTTT. Its translation is CASSAHPGRQHGELFF.

The chain couples TRBV7-2 to TRBJ1-3, with TRBD1 as a possible D gene (5 bases). The CDR3 sequence is 18 residues long. Trimming pared 3 bases from V and 0 bases from J, leaving 18 bases between. Germline-derived CDR1 and CDR2 are SGHTA and FQGNSA. CDR3 sequence (DNA): TGTGCCAGCAGCTTCCGGGACGGCGCCCTATTCTCTGGAAACACCATATATTTT. Amino acids: CASSFRDGALFSGNTIYF.

V and J are TRBV18 and TRBJ1-2; 7 bases are a match to TRBD1. This CDR3 spans 15 amino acids. From germline, CDR1 is KGHSH and CDR2 LQKENI. J gave up 7 bases and V 2 bases, and 10 bases lay outside the gene matches. CDR3: CASSPKGQRLAGYTF. The CDR3 bases are TGTGCCAGCTCACCAAAGGGACAGCGTTTAGCTGGCTACACCTTC.

This chain joins TRBV28 and TRBJ2-1, with TRBD1 matching over 7 bases. The V and J ends lost 6 bases and 0 bases, in that order; junction bases with no gene match: 8. The length of the CDR3 is 16 residues. Looked up from germline, CDR1 is MDHEN and CDR2 is SYDVKM. This CDR3 is CASRETGAPSYNEQFF. The CDR3 bases are TGTGCCAGCAGAGAAACAGGGGCCCCCTCCTACAATGAGCAGTTCTTC.

This clone was observed a single time. The chain combines TRBV6-6 with TRBJ1-3, with unresolved D. Trimming removed 6 bases at V and 3 bases at J, with 12 bases between. The CDR3 covers 14 residues. Germline CDR1 is MNHNY and CDR2 is SVGAGI (reference sequence). CDR3 in amino acids: CASRPRADGNTIYF. The CDR3 DNA follows: TGTGCCAGCAGGCCACGGGCAGATGGAAACACCATATATTTT.

The rearrangement joins TRBV6-5 to TRBJ1-3; D ambiguous. Trimming shortened V by 6 bases and J by 2 bases, and 8 bases separated the two germline ends. Germline-derived CDR1 and CDR2 are MNHEY and SVGAGI. The CDR3 spans 13 residues. CDR3 sequence reads: CASSPRAGNTIYF. For the CDR3, the DNA is TGTGCCAGCAGCCCGAGGGCTGGAAACACCATATATTTT.

CDR3 amino acids: CASSYSGRDDYGYTF. CDR3 DNA sequence: TGTGCCAGCAGTTACTCCGGGAGGGATGACTATGGCTACACCTTC. The rearrangement joins TRBV6-5 to TRBJ1-2; D unclear. Germline V gene sequence: CDR1 MNHEY, CDR2 SVGAGI. CDR3 size: 15 residues. V dropped 0 bases and J dropped 3 bases, with 11 bases sitting between them.

This clone was recorded at least ten times. J is TRBJ1-1 and V is TRBV12-2. TRBV12-2 is labeled a pseudogene. This CDR3 comprises 14 residues. The CDR3 sequence: CASRFGAEGTEAFF. The CDR3 region has the DNA TGTGCAAGTCGCTTCGGGGCGGAGGGCACTGAAGCTTTCTTT.

The CDR3 region has the DNA TGCGCCAGCAGCCAAGATCTGGCCGGGGACAAGCAGTACTTC. It translates to CASSQDLAGDKQYF. V is TRBV4-1 and J is TRBJ2-7; tentatively, D is TRBD1 (6 bases). There are 14 residues in the CDR3. V was trimmed by 0 bases and J by 8 bases, leaving 14 bases between them. The germline V gene has CDR1 MGHRA and CDR2 YSYEKL.

In regard to this clone: Other nucleotide sequences from this sample produce the same CDR3. V is TRBV4-3 and J is TRBJ2-1; 14 nucleotides line up with TRBD2. The CDR3 consists of 15 residues. Germline V gives CDR1 LGHNA, CDR2 YSLEER. V lost 3 bases to trimming and J lost 7 bases; unmatched junction nucleotides: 2. CDR3 DNA: TGCGCCAGCAGCCAGGGACTAGCGGGAGCGAATGAGCAGTTCTTC. This gives the protein CASSQGLAGANEQFF.

The chain couples TRBV21-1 to TRBJ2-2; the tabulated D call, TRBD2, remains unverified against the DNA. TRBV21-1 is given as a pseudogene. This CDR3 is built from 16 residues. The CDR3: CASSGLAGGGTGELFF. The CDR3 bases are TGTGCCAGCAGCGGACTAGCGGGAGGTGGCACCGGGGAGCTGTTTTTT.

The chain has TRBV28 and TRBJ2-1; tentatively, D is TRBD1 or TRBD2 (6 bases each). The germline gives CDR1 MDHEN, CDR2 SYDVKM. The CDR3 contains 13 residues. Trimming shortened V by 7 bases and J by 6 bases, and 13 bases separated the two germline ends. The CDR3 DNA sequence: TGTGCCAGCATGAGGGGGGAAACCAATGAGCAGTTCTTC. This translates into CASMRGETNEQFF.

The chain uses TRBV27 and TRBJ2-5; the D is unclear. The length of the CDR3 is 14 residues. The germline CDR1 and CDR2 sequences are MNHEY and SMNVEV (reference sequence). Trimming took 3 bases from V and 1 from J, leaving 9 bases between them. The CDR3 DNA reads TGTGCCAGCAGTTTTCGTAGCTTCCAAGAGACCCAGTACTTC. Its protein product is CASSFRSFQETQYF.

This clone was detected only once. This rearrangement joins TRBV4-3 to TRBJ1-2, with 7 bases lining up with TRBD1. The CDR3 loop spans 15 amino acids. Per germline, CDR1 LGHNA and CDR2 YSLEER. The V and J ends lost 3 bases and 8 bases, in that order; junction bases with no gene match: 12. The CDR3 loop reads CASSQSGTVPWGYTF. In DNA, the CDR3 is TGCGCCAGCAGCCAGTCCGGGACAGTCCCTTGGGGCTACACCTTC.